Each of the 24 T cell receptor beta chains below was sequenced from the same sample in a study of T cell responses to AZD1222 COVID-19 vaccine (dated by TCRdb to the early 2020s). Receptors were amplified or captured by the immunoSEQ multiplex PCR assay. In TCRdb, the immuneACCESS table is reduced to in-frame sequences with V and J assigned. These tables do not hold every clone; where another copy was compared, an unresolved V gene accounts for under half, and the others remain unexplained. Recorded for this sample are around 120,000 clones; roughly 90% of them occurred a single time. 14% of the sample is in the top ten clones. Sample time point, as interpreted from the label and publication: baseline before first vaccination. The sample in question was peripheral blood, obtained on day 0 of AZD1222 vaccination. These TCRs come from an adult in good health.

The chain joins TRBV11-2 to TRBJ2-3, with D possibly TRBD2 on 6 matching bases. Germline V lookup: CDR1 SGHAT, CDR2 FQNNGV. The ends were cut back, 11 bases at V and 2 bases at J, with 8 bases in the middle. The CDR3 is made up of 11 amino acids. The CDR3, as DNA: TGTGCCTGCGGGGCCACAGATACGCAGTATTTT. This codes for CACGATDTQYF.

The V call is TRBV4-1, the J call TRBJ1-2; possible D gene TRBD1, 5 bases. The V gene's germline CDR1 is MGHRA and CDR2 YSYEKL. The CDR3 sequence is 16 residues long. V dropped 3 bases and J dropped 0 bases, with 14 bases sitting between them. CDR3 nucleotide sequence: TGCGCCAGCAGCCATGGACGACAGACAACTAACTATGGCTACACCTTC. Translation: CASSHGRQTTNYGYTF.

The rearrangement links TRBV27 to TRBJ2-2; perhaps TRBD2 as D (5 bases). This CDR3 is built from 15 residues. Germline loops: CDR1 MNHEY, CDR2 SMNVEV (reference sequence). Trimming took off 2 bases at V and 2 bases at J, with 9 bases between the two ends. CDR3 in amino acids: CASSLEGRNTGELFF. CDR3 sequence (DNA): TGTGCCAGCAGTTTAGAAGGGAGAAACACCGGGGAGCTGTTTTTT.

This chain joins TRBV19 and TRBJ2-2; D unclear. CDR1 is LNHDA and CDR2 is SQIVND in the germline V gene (reference sequence). V was cut by 6 bases and J by 0 bases, with 2 bases left in between. The CDR3 consists of 12 residues. This CDR3 is CASRSNTGELFF. CDR3 bases: TGTGCCAGTAGGTCGAACACCGGGGAGCTGTTTTTT.

For the CDR3, the DNA is TGTGCCAGCAGTTATGGAGGCCGTTCCGAAGCTTTCTTT. This translates into CASSYGGRSEAFF. The rearrangement joins TRBV6-2 or TRBV6-3 to TRBJ1-1; no clear D gene. Trimming removed 3 bases from V and 8 bases from J, with 13 bases in between. CDR1 is MNHEY, CDR2 SVGEGT, per germline. CDR3 length equals 13 residues.

The chain is built from TRBV7-2 and TRBJ2-3, with D tentatively TRBD1 (5 bases). The length of the CDR3 is 14 residues. Germline-derived CDR1 and CDR2 are SGHTA and FQGNSA. V shed 8 bases and J shed 4 bases, with 16 bases lying between them. In nucleotides, the CDR3 is TGTGCCAGCGGGCAGGGCGGTGAGGCAGATACGCAGTATTTT. Residues: CASGQGGEADTQYF.

V is TRBV6-5 and J is TRBJ2-3, with TRBD2 matching over 8 bases. V lost 2 bases, J lost 2 bases, and 6 bases stayed unmatched. Germline loops: CDR1 MNHEY, CDR2 SVGAGI. This CDR3 has 16 amino acids. CDR3 nucleotide sequence: TGTGCCAGCAGTTACGACGCGGGGGGCCTCACAGATACGCAGTATTTT. Amino acids: CASSYDAGGLTDTQYF.

The rearrangement uses TRBV5-1 and TRBJ2-1; TRBD2 aligns across 16 bases. Per germline, CDR1 SGHRS and CDR2 YFSETQ. The CDR3 loop spans 17 amino acids. V lost 1 base to trimming and J lost 8 bases; unmatched junction nucleotides: 6. This chain's CDR3 is CASSLLGTSGRVDEQFF. Written as DNA, the CDR3 is TGCGCCAGCAGCTTGTTAGGGACTAGCGGGAGGGTTGATGAGCAGTTCTTC.

This chain links TRBV4-3 with TRBJ1-2; 8 bases line up with TRBD1. The CDR3 is made up of 14 amino acids. Trimming removed 2 bases from V and 8 bases from J; junction bases left unmatched: 7. Germline V lookup: CDR1 LGHNA, CDR2 YSLEER. CDR3 coding DNA: TGCGCCAGCAGCCAATCCAGGGGGCATGGAGGCTACACCTTC. Its translation is CASSQSRGHGGYTF.

The CDR3 DNA follows: TGCGCCAGTAATCGGCGCTATGGCTACACCTTC. Protein: CASNRRYGYTF. The chain recombines TRBV23-1 with TRBJ1-2; D remains ambiguous. TRBV23-1 is labeled an ORF, and its function is uncertain. V was pared by 9 bases and J by 4 bases, with 9 bases between. The CDR3 runs 11 residues.

Concerning this clone: One base away lies a much larger clone, so this may be a sequencing read error. The CDR3 protein is CASSLGLAYEQYF. Written as DNA, the CDR3 is TGTGCCAGCAGCTTAGGACTAGCCTACGAGCAGTACTTC. The chain combines TRBV7-8 with TRBJ2-7, with D possibly matching TRBD2 (6 bases). The CDR3 has 13 residues. CDR1 and CDR2 (germline): SGHVS, FQNEAQ. Trimming left V 1 base short and J 2 bases short, with 6 bases between.

This chain uses TRBV29-1 with TRBJ2-3; 10 nucleotides align to TRBD2. The germline gives CDR1 SQVTM, CDR2 ANQGSEA. The CDR3 consists of 15 residues. The ends lost 6 bases at V and 2 bases at J; junction bases unmatched: 8. CDR3 sequence: CSVAPLAGATDTQYF. CDR3 in DNA: TGCAGCGTCGCCCCCCTAGCGGGAGCCACAGATACGCAGTATTTT.

The chain couples TRBV19 to TRBJ1-2; D call uncertain. Germline V gives CDR1 LNHDA, CDR2 SQIVND (reference sequence). V was shortened by 0 bases and J by 8 bases, with 22 bases between the two germline ends. The CDR3 extends over 17 amino acids. The CDR3 bases are TGTGCCAGTAGTATAGATGCCGACGCAGCGGGGAGTTCAGGCTACACCTTC. This codes for CASSIDADAAGSSGYTF.

The chain combines TRBV27 with TRBJ1-5; D remains ambiguous. Germline V gene lookup returns CDR1 MNHEY and CDR2 SMNVEV (reference sequence). The CDR3 consists of 15 residues. The ends were cut back, 5 bases at V and 3 bases at J, with 14 bases in the middle. This CDR3 is CASSPRGFLNQPQHF. CDR3 sequence (DNA): TGTGCCAGCAGTCCGAGAGGGTTTCTCAATCAGCCCCAGCATTTT.

The genes are TRBV4-3 and TRBJ1-2; perhaps TRBD1 as D (5 bases). Germline CDR1 is LGHNA and CDR2 is YSLEER. V dropped 0 bases and J dropped 5 bases, with 16 bases sitting between them. This CDR3 comprises 16 residues. The CDR3 nucleotides are TGCGCCAGCAGCCAAGAAAACGACAGAGTCATATATGGCTACACCTTC. This translates into CASSQENDRVIYGYTF.

V gene TRBV4-1 combines with J gene TRBJ2-7; 12 bases map to TRBD2. Germline V lookup: CDR1 MGHRA, CDR2 YSYEKL. J lost 3 bases, V lost 0 bases, and 6 bases had no gene match. The CDR3 runs 17 residues. The CDR3 region has the DNA TGCGCCAGCAGCCAAGACCCCGGACTAGCGGGGTTCTACGAGCAGTACTTC. Encoded protein: CASSQDPGLAGFYEQYF.

Comments on this clone: Other DNA sequences in the same sample also yield this CDR3. The genes are TRBV10-2 and TRBJ2-7, with unresolved D. Between the trimmed V and J ends, which lost 4 bases and 1 base, there was a span of 2 bases. The CDR3 loop spans 11 amino acids. Germline lookup yields CDR1 WSHSY and CDR2 SAAADI. DNA of the CDR3: TGCGCCAGCAGTGTTTCCTACGAGCAGTACTTC. Its translation is CASSVSYEQYF.

The genes are TRBV12-3 or TRBV12-4 and TRBJ2-7; D ambiguous. CDR3 length equals 12 residues. With 3 bases removed from V and 2 bases from J, the gap between germline ends came to 5 bases. CDR3 bases: TGTGCCAGCAGTTTTCGGCCCTACGAGCAGTACTTC. The encoded protein is CASSFRPYEQYF.

The V and J genes are TRBV4-1 and TRBJ1-1; TRBD1 is a possible D gene (5 bases). Trimming took off 2 bases at V and 0 bases at J, with 10 bases between the two ends. There are 15 residues in the CDR3. Germline V gene data show CDR1 as MGHRA and CDR2 as YSYEKL. The CDR3 protein is CASSQQDTLNTEAFF. The CDR3 DNA sequence: TGCGCCAGCAGCCAACAGGACACTCTGAACACTGAAGCTTTCTTT.

The V call is TRBV11-3, the J call TRBJ2-7; 11 bases line up with TRBD2. J lost 5 bases, V lost 1 base, and 4 bases had no gene match. The CDR3 consists of 15 residues. Germline V CDR1 and CDR2: SGHNT, YENEEA. CDR3 amino acids: CASSLGSGRAHEQYF. DNA of the CDR3: TGTGCCAGCAGCTTAGGTAGCGGGAGGGCCCACGAGCAGTACTTC.

The chain links TRBV5-4 to TRBJ1-2; D gene ambiguous. The CDR3 is made up of 14 amino acids. Germline values: CDR1 SGHNT, CDR2 YYREEE (reference sequence). V dropped 4 bases and J dropped 3 bases, with 13 bases sitting between them. The CDR3 DNA follows: TGTGCCAGCAGCCTCGAGGACTCAGACTATGGCTACACCTTC. Its protein product is CASSLEDSDYGYTF.

The chain recombines TRBV18 with TRBJ1-2; possible D gene TRBD1, 6 bases. Germline CDR1 and CDR2: KGHSH and LQKENI. The CDR3 totals 12 residues. V was cut by 1 base and J by 6 bases, with 6 bases left in between. The CDR3 here is CASSPQGDGYTF. The CDR3 DNA reads TGTGCCAGCTCACCACAGGGGGATGGCTACACCTTC.

This clone was picked up one time. V is TRBV4-1 and J is TRBJ1-5, with a possible D match to TRBD1 (6 bases). Germline V gene lookup returns CDR1 MGHRA and CDR2 YSYEKL. This CDR3 comprises 17 residues. The germline V and J ends were trimmed by 1 base and 6 bases, with 19 bases remaining between them. CDR3 residues: CASSQVLGLGGAQPQHF. In nucleotides, the CDR3 is TGCGCCAGCAGCCAAGTGCTGGGTTTGGGGGGGGCTCAGCCCCAGCATTTT.

The V and J genes are TRBV15 and TRBJ2-7; TRBD2 matches 7 bases. CDR1 and CDR2 from the germline V gene are LNHNV and YYDKDF (reference sequence). CDR3 length equals 15 residues. The trim removed 5 bases at V and 3 bases at J, leaving 10 bases unmatched. As DNA, the CDR3 is TGTGCCACCAGCCCCTCAGCTAGCGGATACTACGAGCAGTACTTC. This sequence encodes CATSPSASGYYEQYF.